This entry concerns a single T cell receptor beta chain. This sample is part of a study of blood T cell repertoires in COVID-19. Overall study context: Samples came from the United States, Italy and Spain, spanning acute and convalescent COVID-19. Nucleic acid was either cDNA or gDNA, and it came from T cells, B-cell-depleted T cells, or PBMCs.

Trimming removed 0 bases from V and 5 bases from J; junction bases left unmatched: 1. The CDR3 runs to 15 residues. Looked up from germline, CDR1 is MNHEY and CDR2 is SVGEGT. Source study methods: For nucleated cells, counts were estimated from reference gene primer amplification. Profiled with immunoSEQ multiplex PCR; TCRdb holds only in-frame clones, not every one. V and J calls and clone size are as listed in that table; D and trimming were resolved from the DNA. The table records approximately 110,000 clones, roughly 80% of them present only once. V and J are TRBV6-2 or TRBV6-3 and TRBJ1-6; TRBD1 matches 7 bases. This TCR derives from a human donor in a cohort sampled during active or convalescent COVID-19. Source material: peripheral blood. In DNA form, the CDR3 reads TGTGCCAGCAGTTACTCGACAGGGAATAATTCACCCCTCCACTTT. Amino acid sequence: CASSYSTGNNSPLHF.